These 18 T cell receptor beta chains were sequenced from one sample in a study of cytomegalovirus exposure and HLA in healthy donors. The PCR contained 60 Vbeta and 13 Jbeta primers. Produced via immunoSEQ multiplex PCR; TCRdb's table is partial and in-frame only. The sample yields 99,000 or so clones, approximately 14% seen once. What was sequenced was PBMCs. All receptors come from a female donor in good health and CMV-seronegative.

The chain uses TRBV7-9 and TRBJ2-6; D gene unclear. Trimming took off 0 bases at V and 0 bases at J, with 3 bases between the two ends. CDR3 length equals 15 residues. Germline loops: CDR1 SEHNR, CDR2 FQNEAQ (reference sequence). CDR3 loop: CASSLAVSGANVLTF. The CDR3 DNA is TGTGCCAGCAGCTTAGCCGTCTCTGGGGCCAACGTCCTGACTTTC.

V usage is TRBV5-1 and J usage is TRBJ2-7, with 9 nucleotides matching TRBD1. The CDR3 is 14 residues long. Germline-derived CDR1 and CDR2 are SGHRS and YFSETQ. V trimming: 0 bases; J trimming: 5 bases; junction bases outside the gene matches: 3. CDR3 protein: CASSLVQGANEQYF. The CDR3 region has the DNA TGCGCCAGCAGCTTGGTACAGGGGGCAAACGAGCAGTACTTC.

This clone was picked up a small number of times. The rearrangement joins TRBV9 to TRBJ2-2, with D perhaps TRBD2 (6 bases). The germline CDR1 and CDR2 sequences are SGDLS and YYNGEE. This CDR3 region has 16 residues. Deletions cut 0 bases from V and 4 bases from J, with 13 bases between. CDR3 loop: CASSVGLREATGELFF. CDR3 coding DNA: TGTGCCAGCAGCGTAGGGTTAAGGGAGGCCACCGGGGAGCTGTTTTTT.

This chain uses TRBV30 with TRBJ1-1; D might be TRBD1 (6 bases). Per germline, CDR1 GTSNPN and CDR2 SVGIG (reference sequence). There are 13 residues in the CDR3. Trimming took off 3 bases at V and 0 bases at J, with 8 bases between the two ends. The CDR3 is CAWRTGLNTEAFF. The CDR3 region has the DNA TGTGCCTGGAGAACAGGGCTGAACACTGAAGCTTTCTTT.

The chain employs TRBV7-9 and TRBJ1-3; 10 bases are a match to TRBD1. Per germline, CDR1 SEHNR and CDR2 FQNEAQ (reference sequence). This CDR3 has 18 amino acids. V shed 1 base and J 2 bases; nucleotides not matched to a gene: 8. The CDR3 sequence is CASSLGATGGTAGNTIYF. For the CDR3, the DNA is TGTGCCAGCAGCTTAGGAGCGACAGGGGGCACGGCTGGAAACACCATATATTTT.

The chain has TRBV11-2 and TRBJ2-7; 13 bases are a match to TRBD2. Looked up from germline, CDR1 is SGHAT and CDR2 is FQNNGV. The CDR3 is 15 residues long. V trimming: 4 bases; J trimming: 2 bases; junction bases outside the gene matches: 2. In DNA form, the CDR3 reads TGTGCCAGCAGCTCGACTAGCGGGGGGCCCTACGAGCAGTACTTC. Translation: CASSSTSGGPYEQYF.

The V call is TRBV19, the J call TRBJ2-1, with 9 positions matching TRBD2. The CDR3 has 16 amino acids. Germline CDR1 and CDR2: LNHDA and SQIVND (reference sequence). The junction had 9 bases not matched to a gene; V was cut back by 5 bases and J by 4 bases. The chain's CDR3 is CASSSRASGEYNEQFF. DNA of the CDR3: TGTGCCAGTAGTTCCCGGGCTAGCGGGGAGTACAATGAGCAGTTCTTC.

This clone has more than one count but fewer than ten. V and J are TRBV30 and TRBJ1-2, with unresolved D. Trimming stripped 2 bases from V and 5 bases from J, with 12 bases between. CDR1 and CDR2 from the germline V gene are GTSNPN and SVGIG (reference sequence). This CDR3 region has 13 residues. CDR3 coding DNA: TGTGCCTGGAGTCTGGGGTCGGGGTATGGCTACACCTTC. Translation: CAWSLGSGYGYTF.

This clone was observed a few times. The chain joins TRBV7-6 to TRBJ2-2; TRBD1 matches 7 bases. V shed 4 bases and J 1 base; nucleotides not matched to a gene: 3. Germline V gene sequence: CDR1 SGHVS, CDR2 FNYEAQ. This CDR3 contains 15 residues. The DNA for the CDR3 is TGTGCCAGCAGCTCCGGGACAGTGAACACCGGGGAGCTGTTTTTT. Translating gives CASSSGTVNTGELFF.

This clone showed up just a few times. The DNA for the CDR3 is TGTGCCATCAGTCAAAAGGGTGGACTAGCGGGAGTCAACGCCTACAATGAGCAGTTCTTC. Its protein product is CAISQKGGLAGVNAYNEQFF. The V call is TRBV10-3, the J call TRBJ2-1; TRBD2 agrees at 13 bases. After removal of 5 bases from V and 2 bases from J, the junction contained 15 bases not matched to a gene. CDR3 size: 20 residues. In germline, CDR1 is ENHRY, CDR2 SYGVKD.

This clone has only a few counts. CDR3 loop: CASSESGQHTEAFF. The CDR3 DNA reads as TGCGCCAGCAGTGAGTCCGGACAGCACACTGAAGCTTTCTTT. This chain links TRBV10-1 with TRBJ1-1, with D perhaps matching TRBD1 (6 bases). CDR1 is WNHNN, CDR2 SYGVQD, per germline (reference sequence). Trimming pared 0 bases from V and 3 bases from J, leaving 8 bases between. The CDR3 runs to 14 residues.

The chain is built from TRBV28 and TRBJ2-5, with D unclear. CDR1 MDHEN and CDR2 SYDVKM come from the germline V gene. This CDR3 is 15 amino acids long. The V end lost 6 bases, the J end lost 1 base, and 15 bases lay between the germline ends. This CDR3 reads CASSPNQWAQETQYF. DNA for the CDR3: TGTGCCAGCAGCCCAAATCAGTGGGCCCAAGAGACCCAGTACTTC.

The V and J genes are TRBV28 and TRBJ2-7, with 8 bases matching TRBD2. This CDR3 has 13 residues. The germline CDR1 and CDR2 sequences are MDHEN and SYDVKM. After removal of 5 bases from V and 7 bases from J, the junction contained 7 bases not matched to a gene. Here the CDR3 reads CASSRAGVGEQYF. The CDR3 nucleotides read TGTGCCAGCAGTCGAGCGGGAGTGGGGGAGCAGTACTTC.

CDR3 nucleotides: TGTGCCAGCAGCTTGGACAGCCCCTACGAGCAGTACTTC. Translated, it gives CASSLDSPYEQYF. V and J are TRBV5-4 and TRBJ2-7, with D unclear. The CDR3 covers 13 residues. Trimming removed 0 bases at V and 2 bases at J, with 6 bases between. CDR1 SGHNT and CDR2 YYREEE come from the germline V gene (reference sequence). The variable domain in full, with the rest retrieved from reference TRBV5-4 and TRBJ2-7, is ETGVTQSPTHLIKTRGQQVTLRCSSQSGHNTVSWYQQALGQGPQFIFQYYREEENGRGNFPPRFSGLQFPNYSSELNVNALELDDSALYLCASSLDSPYEQYFGPGTRLTVT.

V gene TRBV30 combines with J gene TRBJ2-7; 11 bases align to TRBD1. The germline V gene encodes CDR1 GTSNPN and CDR2 SVGIG (reference sequence). Trimming cost V 5 bases and J 4 bases; bases outside gene matches: 10. This CDR3 region has 15 residues. CDR3 protein: CAWGGGTGGSYEQYF. The CDR3 DNA reads as TGTGCCTGGGGGGGCGGGACAGGGGGATCGTACGAGCAGTACTTC.

The gene calls are TRBV9 and TRBJ1-2; 10 nucleotides match TRBD1. Germline values: CDR1 SGDLS, CDR2 YYNGEE. The J segment lost 8 bases and the V segment lost 4 bases, leaving 5 bases of the junction unmatched. CDR3 length: 13 residues. The chain's CDR3 is CASSRQGADGYTF. CDR3 nucleotide sequence: TGTGCCAGCAGCCGACAGGGGGCAGACGGCTACACCTTC.

Notes on this clone: One junction end disagrees with the germline gene, perhaps due to a read error. The rearrangement links TRBV6-1 to TRBJ2-5, with 8 bases aligning to TRBD2. The CDR3 sequence is 14 residues long. CDR1 and CDR2 from the germline V gene are MNHNS and SASEGT. CDR3 sequence reads: CASKALAVQETQYF. The CDR3 nucleotides are TGTGCAAGCAAGGCACTAGCGGTTCAAGAGACCCAGTACTTC.

The rearrangement uses TRBV2 and TRBJ2-2; 9 nucleotides align to TRBD2. The trim removed 1 base at V and 7 bases at J, leaving 7 bases unmatched. Germline assignment: CDR1 SNHLY and CDR2 FYNNEI. The CDR3 sequence is 16 residues long. DNA of the CDR3: TGTGCCAGCAGTGAAGTGCGACTAGCGGTTAGCGGGGAGCTGTTTTTT. It translates to CASSEVRLAVSGELFF.